This is a list of T cell receptor beta chains from one sample in a study of cytomegalovirus exposure and HLA in healthy donors. Clones were sequenced by immunoSEQ multiplex PCR, and TCRdb holds only the in-frame ones, with some missing. The sample carries hundreds of thousands of clones, 85% to 90% recorded once. Source material: PBMCs. Receptors originate from a woman aged 18-29 years in good health and CMV-seronegative. Both conserved end residues are part of each CDR3. A D gene is named only where the DNA matches it firmly. A clone size is listed for some rows: how often the clone was seen (once, few, many), or a class if it is expanded.

j_call v_call clone_size d_call cdr3_aa cdr3_nt
TRBJ2-2 TRBV28 . . CASSIVFTGELFF TGTGCCAGCTCCATAGTATTCACCGGGGAGCTGTTTTTT
TRBJ2-1 TRBV27 . TRBD2 CASSLYPDLAGGYNEQFF TGTGCCAGCAGCTTATACCCCGACCTAGCGGGAGGGTACAATGAGCAGTTCTTC
TRBJ2-6 TRBV19 . TRBD1 CASSSQGAGANVLTF TGTGCCAGTAGTTCCCAGGGGGCTGGGGCCAACGTCCTGACTTTC
TRBJ2-1 TRBV5-4 . . CASSRDYNDEQFF TGTGCCAGCAGCCGAGACTATAATGATGAGCAGTTCTTC
TRBJ2-7 TRBV7-8 . TRBD2 CASSLAAGLAPSYEQYF TGTGCCAGCAGCTTAGCAGCAGGACTAGCGCCAAGTTACGAGCAGTACTTC
TRBJ2-2 TRBV7-8 . TRBD2 CASSLFFTRTSGNGTGELFF TGTGCCAGCAGCTTATTCTTTACGAGGACTAGCGGGAATGGCACCGGGGAGCTGTTTTTT
TRBJ2-7 TRBV4-2 . TRBD2 CASSQTSGIISEQYF TGTGCCAGCAGCCAAACTAGCGGGATAATTTCCGAGCAGTACTTC
TRBJ2-7 TRBV25-1 . TRBD2 CASSHAGAKEQYF TGTGCCAGCAGTCATGCGGGAGCAAAGGAGCAGTACTTC
TRBJ2-3 TRBV5-1 . . CASSLAGEPADTQYF TGCGCCAGCAGCTTGGCGGGAGAGCCCGCAGATACGCAGTATTTT
TRBJ2-2 TRBV7-3 few TRBD1 CASSPGGASGELFF TGTGCCAGCAGCCCAGGGGGCGCCTCCGGGGAGCTGTTTTTT
TRBJ1-2 TRBV19 . TRBD1 CASSIRDRRNYGYTF TGTGCCAGTAGTATCCGGGACAGAAGAAACTATGGCTACACCTTC
TRBJ2-7 TRBV2 . TRBD2 CASSPGTRVGEQYF TGTGCCAGCAGTCCCGGGACTAGGGTAGGGGAGCAGTACTTC
TRBJ2-1 TRBV5-1 . TRBD2 CASSAEEGLAVSNEQFF TGCGCCAGCAGCGCGGAGGAGGGACTAGCGGTAAGCAATGAGCAGTTCTTC
TRBJ2-2 TRBV11-2 . . CASSFGGGRTGELFF TGTGCCAGCAGTTTCGGGGGAGGAAGGACCGGGGAGCTGTTTTTT
TRBJ2-1 TRBV20-1 once TRBD2 CSASGSGVGFF TGCAGTGCTAGTGGTAGCGGGGTCGGTTTCTTC
TRBJ1-1 TRBV28 . . CASSVQGVRAEAFF TGTGCCAGCAGTGTACAGGGCGTTAGAGCCGAAGCTTTCTTT
TRBJ1-5 TRBV27 . TRBD1 CASSGAWDRVANQPQHF TGTGCCAGCAGCGGAGCCTGGGACAGGGTCGCCAATCAGCCCCAGCATTTT
TRBJ2-3 TRBV5-5 . TRBD1 CASSAKHRDRVVADTQYF TGTGCCAGCAGCGCAAAACACCGGGACAGGGTGGTAGCAGATACGCAGTATTTT
TRBJ1-2 TRBV28 . . CASSFFDRPDSGYTF TGTGCCAGCAGTTTCTTCGACAGGCCGGATAGTGGCTACACCTTC
TRBJ1-1 TRBV7-7 . TRBD1 CASSRRTGRLNTEAFF TGTGCCAGCAGTCGAAGGACAGGCAGATTGAACACTGAAGCTTTCTTT
TRBJ1-5 TRBV11-2 . TRBD1 CASSLGQGNQPQHF TGTGCCAGCAGCTTGGGACAGGGGAACCAGCCCCAGCATTTT
TRBJ1-2 TRBV4-2 . . CASSPTSGGSNGYTF TGTGCCAGCAGCCCCACCTCGGGAGGGTCAAATGGCTACACCTTC
TRBJ2-1 TRBV27 . . CASSSLREQFF TGTGCCAGCAGTTCACTGAGGGAGCAGTTCTTC